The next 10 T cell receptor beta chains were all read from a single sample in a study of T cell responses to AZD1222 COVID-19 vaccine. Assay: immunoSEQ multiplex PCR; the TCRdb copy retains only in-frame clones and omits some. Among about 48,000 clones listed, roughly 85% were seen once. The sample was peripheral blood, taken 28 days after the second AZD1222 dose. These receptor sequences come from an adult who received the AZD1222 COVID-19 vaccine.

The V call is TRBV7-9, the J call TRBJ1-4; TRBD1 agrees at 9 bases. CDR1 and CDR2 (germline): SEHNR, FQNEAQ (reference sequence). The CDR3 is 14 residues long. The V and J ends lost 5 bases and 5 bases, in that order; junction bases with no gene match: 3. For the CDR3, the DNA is TGTGCCAGCAGCCCTGGGACAGGGAATGAAAAACTGTTTTTT. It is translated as CASSPGTGNEKLFF. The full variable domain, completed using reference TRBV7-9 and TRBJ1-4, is DTGVSQNPRHKITKRGQNVTFRCDPISEHNRLYWYRQTLGQGPEFLTYFQNEAQLEKSRLLSDRFSAERPKGSFSTLEIQRTEQGDSAMYLCASSPGTGNEKLFFGSGTQLSVL.

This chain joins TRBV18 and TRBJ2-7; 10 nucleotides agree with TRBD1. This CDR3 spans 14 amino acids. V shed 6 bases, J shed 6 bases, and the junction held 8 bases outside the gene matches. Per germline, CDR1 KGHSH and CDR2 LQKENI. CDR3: CASSRPGTGVEQYF. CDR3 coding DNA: TGTGCCAGCTCTCGTCCCGGGACAGGGGTCGAGCAGTACTTC.

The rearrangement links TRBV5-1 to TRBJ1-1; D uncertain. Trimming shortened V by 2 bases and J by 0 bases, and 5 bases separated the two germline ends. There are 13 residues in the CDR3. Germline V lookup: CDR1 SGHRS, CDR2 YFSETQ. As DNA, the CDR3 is TGCGCCAGCAGCTTAGGCCTGAACACTGAAGCTTTCTTT. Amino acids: CASSLGLNTEAFF.

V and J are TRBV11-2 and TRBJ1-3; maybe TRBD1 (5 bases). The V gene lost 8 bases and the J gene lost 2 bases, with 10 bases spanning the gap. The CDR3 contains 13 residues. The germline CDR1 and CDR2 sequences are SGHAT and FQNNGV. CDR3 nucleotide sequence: TGTGCCAGCGCTGGGGCGACTGGAAACACCATATATTTT. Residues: CASAGATGNTIYF.

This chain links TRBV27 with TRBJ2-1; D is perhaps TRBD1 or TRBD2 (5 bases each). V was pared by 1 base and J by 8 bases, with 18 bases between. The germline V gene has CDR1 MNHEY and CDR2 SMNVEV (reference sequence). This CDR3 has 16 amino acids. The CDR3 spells CASSLWASPGRDEQFF. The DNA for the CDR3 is TGTGCCAGCAGTTTATGGGCCTCTCCGGGACGCGATGAGCAGTTCTTC.

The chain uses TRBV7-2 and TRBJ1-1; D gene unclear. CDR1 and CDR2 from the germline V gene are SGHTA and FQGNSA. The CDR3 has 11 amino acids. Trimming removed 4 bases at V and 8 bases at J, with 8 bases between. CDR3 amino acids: CASSSLTEAFF. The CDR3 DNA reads TGTGCCAGCAGCTCTTTAACCGAAGCTTTCTTT.

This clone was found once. CDR3 protein: CASASDEKLFF. The DNA for the CDR3 is TGTGCCAGCGCTTCGGATGAAAAACTGTTTTTT. This rearrangement joins TRBV11-3 to TRBJ1-4; D is undetermined. Germline-derived CDR1 and CDR2 are SGHNT and YENEEA. The germline V and J ends were trimmed by 8 bases and 6 bases, with 7 bases remaining between them. The CDR3 has 11 amino acids.

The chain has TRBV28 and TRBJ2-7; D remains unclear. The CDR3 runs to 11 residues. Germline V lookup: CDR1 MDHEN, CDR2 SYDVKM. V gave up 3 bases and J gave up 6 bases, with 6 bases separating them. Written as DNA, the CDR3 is TGTGCCAGCAGTTTGGGGATCGAGCAGTACTTC. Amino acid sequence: CASSLGIEQYF.

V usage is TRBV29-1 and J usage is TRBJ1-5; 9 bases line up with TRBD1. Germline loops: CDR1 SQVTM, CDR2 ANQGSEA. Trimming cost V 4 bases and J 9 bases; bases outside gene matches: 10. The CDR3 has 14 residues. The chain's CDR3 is CSVGRDRAGGPQHF. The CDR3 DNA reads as TGCAGCGTTGGCCGGGACAGGGCGGGAGGGCCCCAGCATTTT.

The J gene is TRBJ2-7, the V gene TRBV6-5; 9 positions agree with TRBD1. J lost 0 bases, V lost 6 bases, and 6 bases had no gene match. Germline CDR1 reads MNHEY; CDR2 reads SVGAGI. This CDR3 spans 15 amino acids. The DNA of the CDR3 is TGTGCCAGCAGCTACGGGACAGGGCCCTCCTACGAGCAGTACTTC. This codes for CASSYGTGPSYEQYF.